Presented here are 23 T cell receptor beta chains from one specimen sequenced in a study of shared clonotypes between healthy human individuals. Measured with immunoSEQ multiplex PCR; TCRdb has only the in-frame clones, and not every one. Among under 2,000,000 clones listed, about 95% were seen once. Naive CD8 cells lacked CD45RO, underwent positive selection for CCR7 and left out terminally differentiated effector memory CD45RA+ cells. The sample was naive CD8+ T cells sorted from blood. All receptors come from a young man in good health.

This chain connects TRBV4-1 to TRBJ2-7; a possible D gene is TRBD2 (6 bases). Trimming cost V 5 bases and J 4 bases, with 9 bases left between them. The germline gives CDR1 MGHRA, CDR2 YSYEKL. The CDR3 totals 12 residues. The CDR3 loop is CASSGRGYEQYF. CDR3 bases: TGCGCCAGCAGCGGTCGGGGGTACGAGCAGTACTTC.

The V and J genes are TRBV7-2 and TRBJ2-3; tentative D call: TRBD2 (6 bases). Germline V lookup: CDR1 SGHTA, CDR2 FQGNSA. This CDR3 has 16 amino acids. V was cut by 5 bases and J by 4 bases, with 19 bases left in between. CDR3 sequence reads: CASSPGDFYGADTQYF. The CDR3 DNA follows: TGTGCCAGCAGCCCGGGGGACTTTTATGGTGCAGATACGCAGTATTTT.

The V and J genes are TRBV6-5 and TRBJ2-5, with TRBD1 identical over 8 bases. Germline V gene data show CDR1 as MNHEY and CDR2 as SVGAGI. V lost 7 bases to trimming and J lost 7 bases; unmatched junction nucleotides: 5. The CDR3 has 12 residues. The CDR3 reads CASMEGTGTQYF. Written as DNA, the CDR3 is TGTGCCAGCATGGAAGGGACAGGGACCCAGTACTTC.

The V and J genes are TRBV5-4 and TRBJ1-2, with D perhaps matching TRBD1 (6 bases). V dropped 5 bases and J dropped 8 bases, with 19 bases sitting between them. Germline CDR1 and CDR2: SGHNT and YYREEE (reference sequence). The CDR3 contains 14 residues. CDR3 region: CASRVSGGAGGYTF. The CDR3 region has the DNA TGTGCCAGCAGGGTCTCGGGGGGGGCCGGAGGCTACACCTTC.

The rearrangement uses TRBV2 and TRBJ2-3, with a tentative D call TRBD1 (6 bases). This CDR3 spans 15 amino acids. V dropped 1 base and J dropped 1 base, with 9 bases sitting between them. Germline CDR1 reads SNHLY; CDR2 reads FYNNEI. The CDR3 reads CASSEEGGGTDTQYF. CDR3 sequence (DNA): TGTGCCAGCAGTGAAGAAGGGGGAGGCACAGATACGCAGTATTTT.

V is TRBV6-5 and J is TRBJ2-3; 7 bases agree with TRBD2. J was trimmed by 6 bases and V by 8 bases; bases with no gene match: 8. The CDR3 loop spans 13 amino acids. Germline V gene lookup returns CDR1 MNHEY and CDR2 SVGAGI. The DNA of the CDR3 is TGTGCCAGCGGGAGGGCAGCACAGGATACGCAGTATTTT. This sequence encodes CASGRAAQDTQYF.

The rearrangement links TRBV4-1 to TRBJ2-2; 8 bases line up with TRBD2. From germline, CDR1 is MGHRA and CDR2 YSYEKL. Germline trimming cut 4 bases from V and 1 base from J; bases unmatched to any gene: 5. This CDR3 comprises 16 residues. The CDR3 is CASSPHSGGNTGELFF. The CDR3 DNA reads TGCGCCAGCAGCCCCCACAGCGGGGGGAACACCGGGGAGCTGTTTTTT.

The chain carries TRBV5-6 and TRBJ2-3, with 7 bases fitting TRBD2. Germline assignment: CDR1 SGHDT and CDR2 YYEEEE. This CDR3 spans 14 amino acids. The J segment lost 6 bases and the V segment lost 1 base, leaving 5 bases of the junction unmatched. Here the CDR3 DNA reads TGTGCCAGCAGCTTGAGGTGGGGAGGGGATACGCAGTATTTT. Translated: CASSLRWGGDTQYF.

The chain couples TRBV7-8 to TRBJ1-5; TRBD1 matches 9 bases. Germline loops: CDR1 SGHVS, CDR2 FQNEAQ. This CDR3 region has 16 residues. Trimming removed 5 bases from V and 6 bases from J; junction bases left unmatched: 11. Here the CDR3 reads CASSPPPQGASQPQHF. The CDR3 DNA reads as TGTGCCAGCAGCCCCCCCCCACAGGGGGCTTCTCAGCCCCAGCATTTT.

The CDR3: CASGSGASYNSPLHF. CDR3 sequence (DNA): TGTGCTAGTGGTTCGGGGGCCTCCTATAATTCACCCCTCCACTTT. The V call is TRBV12-5, the J call TRBJ1-6; D possibly corresponds to TRBD1 (6 bases). Germline lookup yields CDR1 LGHNT and CDR2 FRNRAP. This CDR3 is built from 15 residues. Deletions cut 4 bases from V and 0 bases from J, with 7 bases between.

The CDR3 loop is CASSSGQGGTEAFF. The CDR3 nucleotides read TGTGCCAGCAGCTCAGGACAGGGCGGCACTGAAGCTTTCTTT. The rearrangement joins TRBV5-8 to TRBJ1-1; 8 bases map to TRBD1. V dropped 3 bases and J dropped 4; count of bases not matched to a gene: 5. This CDR3 spans 14 amino acids. Looked up from germline, CDR1 is SGHTS and CDR2 is YDEGEE.

The V and J genes are TRBV4-3 and TRBJ2-1; possibly TRBD2 for D (5 bases). Germline loops: CDR1 LGHNA, CDR2 YSLEER. This CDR3 spans 15 amino acids. Trimming removed 0 bases from V and 7 bases from J, with 13 bases in between. Here the CDR3 reads CASSQDRTAGNEQFF. The CDR3 DNA sequence: TGCGCCAGCAGCCAAGACCGAACGGCGGGTAATGAGCAGTTCTTC.

The chain joins TRBV27 to TRBJ1-6; D unresolved. The CDR3 contains 15 residues. CDR1 and CDR2 (germline): MNHEY, SMNVEV (reference sequence). V was cut by 8 bases and J by 6 bases, with 17 bases left in between. CDR3 residues: CASQTGAGPNSPLHF. The CDR3 DNA sequence: TGTGCCAGCCAGACGGGAGCCGGCCCTAATTCACCCCTCCACTTT.

The V and J genes are TRBV7-9 and TRBJ2-7; D remains ambiguous. The CDR3 contains 15 residues. V was trimmed by 1 base and J by 0 bases, leaving 10 bases between them. CDR1 is SEHNR, CDR2 FQNEAQ, per germline (reference sequence). The CDR3, as DNA: TGTGCCAGCAGCTTAGGGCAGTTGAACTCCTACGAGCAGTACTTC. This encodes CASSLGQLNSYEQYF. Variable domain in full (rest from reference TRBV7-9 and TRBJ2-7): DTGVSQNPRHKITKRGQNVTFRCDPISEHNRLYWYRQTLGQGPEFLTYFQNEAQLEKSRLLSDRFSAERPKGSFSTLEIQRTEQGDSAMYLCASSLGQLNSYEQYFGPGTRLTVT.

The chain employs TRBV7-8 and TRBJ2-7; TRBD2 agrees at 13 bases. The trim removed 5 bases at V and 2 bases at J, leaving 9 bases unmatched. CDR1 is SGHVS and CDR2 is FQNEAQ in the germline V gene. This CDR3 has 17 residues. The CDR3 region is CASSLGLAGAQTYEQYF. For the CDR3, the DNA is TGTGCCAGCAGCCTCGGACTAGCGGGGGCGCAGACCTACGAGCAGTACTTC. The entire variable domain, with the rest obtained from reference TRBV7-8 and TRBJ2-7, is as follows: GAGVSQSPRYKVAKRGQDVALRCDPISGHVSLFWYQQALGQGPEFLTYFQNEAQLDKSGLPSDRFFAERPEGSVSTLKIQRTQQEDSAVYLCASSLGLAGAQTYEQYFGPGTRLTVT.

The CDR3 DNA reads as TGTGCCAGCTTTGCCCCGGGACAGGGAGCCGAGCAGTACTTC. Its translation is CASFAPGQGAEQYF. The chain recombines TRBV7-9 with TRBJ2-7, with 9 positions matching TRBD1. The CDR3 length is 14 residues. The V segment lost 8 bases and the J segment 6 bases; nucleotides outside the gene matches: 11. Germline CDR1 and CDR2: SEHNR and FQNEAQ (reference sequence).

This clone was picked up one time. The rearrangement joins TRBV29-1 to TRBJ1-1, with TRBD1 as a possible D gene (5 bases). CDR3 length: 14 amino acids. V was pared by 2 bases and J by 2 bases, with 12 bases between. CDR1 and CDR2 (germline): SQVTM, ANQGSEA. The CDR3 DNA is TGCAGCGTTGAATTAAGACAGCTAAACACTGAAGCTTTCTTT. Its translation is CSVELRQLNTEAFF.

This rearrangement joins TRBV7-9 to TRBJ1-1, with D tentatively TRBD1 (5 bases). Trimming pared 5 bases from V and 6 bases from J, leaving 19 bases between. Germline V lookup: CDR1 SEHNR, CDR2 FQNEAQ (reference sequence). This CDR3 contains 15 residues. CDR3 region: CASSPPRQGIAEAFF. In DNA, the CDR3 is TGTGCCAGCAGCCCCCCACGTCAGGGAATAGCTGAAGCTTTCTTT.

The rearrangement links TRBV29-1 to TRBJ2-7; tentatively, D is TRBD2 (5 bases). Germline assignment: CDR1 SQVTM and CDR2 ANQGSEA. The ends were cut back, 2 bases at V and 4 bases at J, with 21 bases in the middle. The length of the CDR3 is 16 residues. The CDR3 DNA reads as TGCAGCGTTGAATTGATATCGTCAGTAGGAGGTTACGAGCAGTACTTC. This codes for CSVELISSVGGYEQYF.

The chain carries TRBV11-1 and TRBJ2-7; D not resolved. CDR3 length equals 13 residues. Trimming took off 3 bases at V and 2 bases at J, with 8 bases between the two ends. Per germline, CDR1 SGHAT and CDR2 FQDESV (reference sequence). CDR3 sequence: CASSFDNAYEQYF. In DNA, the CDR3 is TGTGCCAGCAGCTTTGACAACGCCTACGAGCAGTACTTC.

A single count supports this clone. The gene calls are TRBV27 and TRBJ2-7; 9 bases map to TRBD1. Germline trimming cut 8 bases from V and 0 bases from J; bases unmatched to any gene: 11. This CDR3 has 16 amino acids. Germline V gene data show CDR1 as MNHEY and CDR2 as SMNVEV (reference sequence). The CDR3 is CASSIGQGKASYEQYF. In nucleotides, the CDR3 is TGTGCCAGCTCTATCGGACAGGGGAAAGCCTCCTACGAGCAGTACTTC.

This sequence joins TRBV15 and TRBJ1-5; D remains unclear. V dropped 6 bases and J dropped 3 bases, with 15 bases sitting between them. The CDR3 is made up of 15 amino acids. The germline CDR1 and CDR2 sequences are LNHNV and YYDKDF (reference sequence). CDR3 nucleotide sequence: TGTGCCACCAGTTGGAACCGGGAAAACAATCAGCCCCAGCATTTT. This codes for CATSWNRENNQPQHF.

This chain links TRBV6-4 with TRBJ2-1, with 8 bases that match TRBD2. This CDR3 is built from 15 residues. CDR1 is MRHNA and CDR2 is SNTAGT in the germline V gene. The V segment lost 4 bases and the J segment 6 bases; nucleotides outside the gene matches: 8. As DNA, the CDR3 is TGTGCCAGCAGTGCCACCGGACTAGCAGGCAATGAGCAGTTCTTC. The encoded protein is CASSATGLAGNEQFF.